These 31 T cell receptor beta chains were all obtained from the same sample, sequenced in a study of PD-L1 blockade in urothelial cancer. Time point specified: peripheral blood 6 weeks after treatment start. TCRdb keeps only in-frame clones here, not all; method: immunoSEQ multiplex PCR. The sample includes 20,000 to 25,000 clones, about 90% of them seen just once. The sample was PBMCs, taken around atezolizumab (anti-PD-L1) treatment. These receptor sequences come from a woman in her fifties or sixties with urothelial cancer.

V gene TRBV9 combines with J gene TRBJ2-7; the match to TRBD1 covers 8 bases. The junction had 8 bases not matched to a gene; V was cut back by 4 bases and J by 5 bases. This CDR3 has 14 amino acids. Germline V lookup: CDR1 SGDLS, CDR2 YYNGEE. CDR3 DNA sequence: TGTGCCAGCAGCCGGACAGGGAAGGAACACGAGCAGTACTTC. As protein: CASSRTGKEHEQYF.

This chain joins TRBV27 and TRBJ1-1; unclear D gene. Trimming removed 3 bases from V and 7 bases from J, with 15 bases in between. This CDR3 comprises 14 residues. Germline lookup yields CDR1 MNHEY and CDR2 SMNVEV (reference sequence). CDR3 nucleotide sequence: TGTGCCAGCAGTTTTAGGACGGGAGATAATGAAGCTTTCTTT. Protein product: CASSFRTGDNEAFF.

As regards this clone: An end of the junction differs from the germline gene, which may be a read error. This chain joins TRBV28 and TRBJ2-7; the match to TRBD1 covers 11 bases. This CDR3 is built from 16 residues. From germline, CDR1 is MDHEN and CDR2 SYDVKM. The CDR3 bases are TGTGCCAGCAGTCTATGGACAGGGGGCCGGGTTGGGGGGCAGTACTTC. This translates into CASSLWTGGRVGGQYF. Filled out from reference TRBV28 and TRBJ2-7, the complete variable domain reads DVKVTQSSRYLVKRTGEKVFLECVQDMDHENMFWYRQDPGLGLRLIYFSYDVKMKEKGDIPEGYSVSREKKERFSLILESASTNQTSMYLCASSLWTGGRVGGQYFGPGTRLTVT.

The chain carries TRBV13 and TRBJ2-7; D remains unclear. Trimming removed 4 bases at V and 0 bases at J, with 10 bases between. Germline V CDR1 and CDR2: PRHDT, FYEKMQ (reference sequence). The CDR3 runs to 14 residues. CDR3 sequence reads: CASSSTRNSYEQYF. CDR3 DNA: TGTGCCAGCAGCTCCACGCGAAACTCCTACGAGCAGTACTTC.

This chain links TRBV21-1 with TRBJ2-4; the D segment call TRBD1 is taken from the table without a DNA check. TRBV21-1 is listed as a pseudogene. The CDR3 length is 18 residues. CDR3 coding DNA: TGTGCCAGCAGCAAAGTCGCAGGGGGGCAGTTAGCCAAAAACATTCAGTACTTC. Translation gives CASSKVAGGQLAKNIQYF.

The CDR3 DNA reads as TGTGCCAGCAGTGACTCGTTCGGTCAGCCCCAGCATTTT. This gives the protein CASSDSFGQPQHF. This chain connects TRBV6-4 to TRBJ1-5; D unresolved. The V end was cut by 0 bases, the J end by 6 bases, with 6 bases between. The CDR3 loop spans 13 amino acids. The germline V gene encodes CDR1 MRHNA and CDR2 SNTAGT.

The V and J genes are TRBV18 and TRBJ1-6; TRBD1 matches at 7 bases. Trimming took 4 bases from V and 7 from J; bases not matched to a gene: 7. Germline CDR1 reads KGHSH; CDR2 reads LQKENI. The CDR3 extends over 15 amino acids. In DNA, the CDR3 is TGTGCCAGCTCACTCACGACAGGGAAAAATTCACCCCTCCACTTT. This codes for CASSLTTGKNSPLHF.

The V and J genes are TRBV9 and TRBJ2-7, with a possible D match to TRBD2 (6 bases). This CDR3 region has 14 residues. CDR1 is SGDLS, CDR2 YYNGEE, per germline. The V and J ends lost 1 base and 4 bases respectively, with 12 bases between them. The CDR3 sequence: CASSVSTEGYEQYF. CDR3 DNA sequence: TGTGCCAGCAGCGTATCGACGGAGGGGTACGAGCAGTACTTC.

The gene calls are TRBV30 and TRBJ1-2; D unclear. Trimming removed 7 bases at V and 6 bases at J, with 6 bases between. The CDR3 loop spans 9 amino acids. Germline CDR1 and CDR2: GTSNPN and SVGIG (reference sequence). CDR3 loop: CASVDGYTF. The CDR3 bases are TGTGCCTCGGTCGATGGCTACACCTTC.

A few counts support this clone. The chain carries TRBV7-6 and TRBJ2-1; D is unclear. The CDR3 is made up of 12 amino acids. V lost 0 bases and J 9 bases, leaving 6 bases between the germline ends. In germline, CDR1 is SGHVS, CDR2 FNYEAQ. The chain's CDR3 is CASSLAGLEQFF. CDR3 nucleotides: TGTGCCAGCAGCTTAGCTGGGCTTGAGCAGTTCTTC.

J is TRBJ2-1 and V is TRBV28; D gene uncertain. The V gene lost 6 bases and the J gene lost 4 bases, with 13 bases spanning the gap. The CDR3 is made up of 14 amino acids. Germline CDR1 MDHEN, CDR2 SYDVKM. The CDR3 coding sequence is TGTGCCAGCAGCCACCACGGGTCTTACAATGAGCAGTTCTTC. It yields the protein CASSHHGSYNEQFF.

In this sample, this clone turned up once. The V gene is TRBV11-3, the J gene TRBJ2-5; TRBD2 aligns across 8 bases. Germline V gene lookup returns CDR1 SGHNT and CDR2 YENEEA. The length of the CDR3 is 16 residues. Germline trimming cut 5 bases from V and 0 bases from J; bases unmatched to any gene: 8. CDR3 DNA: TGTGCCAGCAGCCTAACTAGCGGCAAGAACCAAGAGACCCAGTACTTC. Protein: CASSLTSGKNQETQYF.

This clone has only a few counts. The chain carries TRBV18 and TRBJ1-2; D is perhaps TRBD1 (5 bases). Trimming removed 2 bases at V and 1 base at J, with 5 bases between. Per the germline V gene, CDR1 is KGHSH and CDR2 is LQKENI. This CDR3 comprises 13 residues. The DNA for the CDR3 is TGTGCCAGCTCACCAGACAGTAACTATGGCTACACCTTC. It specifies CASSPDSNYGYTF. Looking up the rest from reference TRBV18 and TRBJ1-2 gives the full variable domain: NAGVMQNPRHLVRRRGQEARLRCSPMKGHSHVYWYRQLPEEGLKFMVYLQKENIIDESGMPKERFSAEFPKEGPSILRIQQVVRGDSAAYFCASSPDSNYGYTFGSGTRLTVV.

The rearrangement uses TRBV11-3 and TRBJ2-6, with D possibly being TRBD2 (6 bases). Trimming removed 5 bases at V and 2 bases at J, with 10 bases between. This CDR3 region has 15 residues. Germline V gives CDR1 SGHNT, CDR2 YENEEA. The CDR3, as DNA: TGTGCCAGCAGCCCCGGCGGGACTGGGGCCAACGTCCTGACTTTC. This sequence encodes CASSPGGTGANVLTF.

The chain is built from TRBV28 and TRBJ1-4; 9 nucleotides match TRBD1. CDR1 MDHEN and CDR2 SYDVKM come from the germline V gene. With V trimmed by 5 bases and J by 5 bases, 9 bases remained unmatched. The CDR3 loop spans 16 amino acids. This CDR3 is CASSIVQGAENEKLFF. CDR3 nucleotide sequence: TGTGCCAGCAGTATTGTACAGGGGGCCGAAAATGAAAAACTGTTTTTT.

V gene TRBV7-4 combines with J gene TRBJ1-2; D is unclear. The CDR3 runs 16 residues. CDR1 is SGHVT and CDR2 is SQSDAQ in the germline V gene. V dropped 5 bases and J dropped 5 bases, with 21 bases sitting between them. The CDR3 region has the DNA TGTGCCAGCAGCATCCCCCTCGAGGAGGTGCTATATGGCTACACCTTC. Protein: CASSIPLEEVLYGYTF.

J is TRBJ2-1 and V is TRBV10-3, with TRBD2 identical over 8 bases. This CDR3 comprises 14 residues. V lost 4 bases and J lost 9; bases outside the gene matches: 8. From germline, CDR1 is ENHRY and CDR2 SYGVKD. The CDR3 protein is CAISVGTRQGEQFF. CDR3 nucleotides: TGTGCCATCAGTGTCGGGACTAGACAAGGTGAGCAGTTCTTC.

The CDR3 region is CATSREEGVDTEAFF. DNA of the CDR3: TGTGCCACCAGCAGAGAAGAGGGGGTGGACACTGAAGCTTTCTTT. This rearrangement joins TRBV15 to TRBJ1-1; a weak D match, TRBD1 (6 bases). This CDR3 comprises 15 residues. CDR1 is LNHNV, CDR2 YYDKDF, per germline (reference sequence). Trimming shortened V by 0 bases and J by 3 bases, and 11 bases separated the two germline ends.

This rearrangement joins TRBV4-3 to TRBJ2-1, with D unresolved. This CDR3 has 12 residues. V lost 0 bases, J lost 8 bases, and 5 bases lay in between. CDR1 and CDR2 (germline): LGHNA, YSLEER. The DNA of the CDR3 is TGCGCCAGCAGCCAAGAAGGAGATGAGCAGTTCTTC. As protein: CASSQEGDEQFF.

The rearrangement joins TRBV7-3 to TRBJ2-1; possibly TRBD1 for D (5 bases). Trimming removed 4 bases from V and 8 bases from J, with 6 bases in between. Germline CDR1 and CDR2: SGHTA and FQGTGA. The CDR3 totals 11 residues. The chain's CDR3 is CASSSGHEQFF. The CDR3 DNA is TGTGCCAGCAGCTCAGGGCATGAGCAGTTCTTC.

The chain uses TRBV7-9 and TRBJ2-5; no definite D call. The CDR3 length is 14 residues. Trimming took 2 bases from V and 2 from J, leaving 9 bases between them. Germline values: CDR1 SEHNR, CDR2 FQNEAQ (reference sequence). DNA of the CDR3: TGTGCCAGCAGCTTATCGGCAGGACAAGAGACCCAGTACTTC. It is translated as CASSLSAGQETQYF. Using reference TRBV7-9 and TRBJ2-5 for the parts outside the CDR3, the full variable domain is DTGVSQNPRHKITKRGQNVTFRCDPISEHNRLYWYRQTLGQGPEFLTYFQNEAQLEKSRLLSDRFSAERPKGSFSTLEIQRTEQGDSAMYLCASSLSAGQETQYFGPGTRLLVL.

The chain couples TRBV6-1 to TRBJ1-2; 9 bases agree with TRBD1. Trimming cost V 6 bases and J 6 bases; bases outside gene matches: 2. The CDR3 runs 12 residues. Per the germline V gene, CDR1 is MNHNS and CDR2 is SASEGT. CDR3: CASRTGGNGYTF. CDR3 DNA: TGTGCCAGCAGGACAGGGGGGAATGGCTACACCTTC.

The genes are TRBV19 and TRBJ1-4; TRBD1 agrees at 7 bases. This CDR3 comprises 14 residues. The trim removed 4 bases at V and 7 bases at J, leaving 6 bases unmatched. Germline CDR1 and CDR2: LNHDA and SQIVND (reference sequence). DNA of the CDR3: TGTGCCAGTAGTACTTACAGGGGCGGTGAAAAACTGTTTTTT. It is translated as CASSTYRGGEKLFF. Full variable domain (rest looked up from reference TRBV19 and TRBJ1-4): DGGITQSPKYLFRKEGQNVTLSCEQNLNHDAMYWYRQDPGQGLRLIYYSQIVNDFQKGDIAEGYSVSREKKESFPLTVTSAQKNPTAFYLCASSTYRGGEKLFFGSGTQLSVL.

The V call is TRBV18, the J call TRBJ2-7, with 9 bases matching TRBD1. Germline loops: CDR1 KGHSH, CDR2 LQKENI. Losses at the gene ends were 1 base for V and 5 bases for J; bases not matched to a gene: 9. This CDR3 contains 16 residues. CDR3 sequence (DNA): TGTGCCAGCTCACCACGCAGAACAGGGGGCAGGGACGAGCAGTACTTC. Residues: CASSPRRTGGRDEQYF.

The CDR3: CASSFILAGGGSEQFF. CDR3 coding DNA: TGTGCCAGCAGCTTCATACTAGCGGGGGGAGGAAGTGAGCAGTTCTTC. The V call is TRBV7-9, the J call TRBJ2-1, with 12 bases fitting TRBD2. V lost 3 bases to trimming and J lost 9 bases; unmatched junction nucleotides: 9. Per the germline V gene, CDR1 is SEHNR and CDR2 is FQNEAQ (reference sequence). CDR3 length: 16 amino acids.

This sequence joins TRBV27 and TRBJ2-2, with 7 nucleotides matching TRBD2. The V gene end was trimmed by 5 bases and the J gene end by 5 bases; junction bases not matched to a gene: 11. This CDR3 is built from 16 residues. The germline V gene has CDR1 MNHEY and CDR2 SMNVEV (reference sequence). CDR3 coding DNA: TGTGCCAGCAGTAATCCTAGCGGAGGGGTGACCGGGGAGCTGTTTTTT. It yields the protein CASSNPSGGVTGELFF.

V is TRBV5-1 and J is TRBJ2-2, with D tentatively TRBD1 (6 bases). Germline CDR1 is SGHRS and CDR2 is YFSETQ. The CDR3 extends over 15 amino acids. V lost 2 bases to trimming and J lost 3 bases, with 11 bases between them. CDR3 protein: CASSFRDTYTGELFF. DNA of the CDR3: TGCGCCAGCAGCTTCCGGGACACCTACACCGGGGAGCTGTTTTTT.

The V gene is TRBV19, the J gene TRBJ1-2; 7 nucleotides match TRBD1. From germline, CDR1 is LNHDA and CDR2 SQIVND (reference sequence). The CDR3 has 16 amino acids. V dropped 9 bases and J dropped 3; count of bases not matched to a gene: 16. The CDR3 is CASTVRTGDRDYGYTF. CDR3 nucleotide sequence: TGTGCCAGCACCGTGCGGACAGGCGACCGAGACTATGGCTACACCTTC.

The chain carries TRBV18 and TRBJ2-3, with D perhaps TRBD1 (5 bases). V lost 3 bases, J lost 1 base, and 14 bases lay in between. This CDR3 spans 16 amino acids. Germline CDR1 KGHSH, CDR2 LQKENI. CDR3 in amino acids: CASSPPIGQGTDTQYF. The CDR3 nucleotides are TGTGCCAGCTCACCCCCGATAGGACAAGGCACAGATACGCAGTATTTT. The full variable domain, rest sourced from reference TRBV18 and TRBJ2-3, is NAGVMQNPRHLVRRRGQEARLRCSPMKGHSHVYWYRQLPEEGLKFMVYLQKENIIDESGMPKERFSAEFPKEGPSILRIQQVVRGDSAAYFCASSPPIGQGTDTQYFGPGTRLTVL.

This chain links TRBV11-3 with TRBJ2-5; D might be TRBD1 (5 bases). CDR1 SGHNT and CDR2 YENEEA come from the germline V gene. V was cut by 4 bases and J by 1 base, with 7 bases left in between. This CDR3 contains 13 residues. CDR3 DNA: TGTGCCAGCAGCTCGGACACCCAAGAGACCCAGTACTTC. Encoded protein: CASSSDTQETQYF.

The chain uses TRBV7-2 and TRBJ2-3, with D possibly matching TRBD2 (7 bases). The germline gives CDR1 SGHTA, CDR2 FQGNSA. There are 15 residues in the CDR3. The V and J ends lost 0 bases and 4 bases respectively, with 11 bases between them. CDR3 sequence (DNA): TGTGCCAGCAGCTTAGCGGGGGGGCGCGCAGATACGCAGTATTTT. Translated, it gives CASSLAGGRADTQYF.